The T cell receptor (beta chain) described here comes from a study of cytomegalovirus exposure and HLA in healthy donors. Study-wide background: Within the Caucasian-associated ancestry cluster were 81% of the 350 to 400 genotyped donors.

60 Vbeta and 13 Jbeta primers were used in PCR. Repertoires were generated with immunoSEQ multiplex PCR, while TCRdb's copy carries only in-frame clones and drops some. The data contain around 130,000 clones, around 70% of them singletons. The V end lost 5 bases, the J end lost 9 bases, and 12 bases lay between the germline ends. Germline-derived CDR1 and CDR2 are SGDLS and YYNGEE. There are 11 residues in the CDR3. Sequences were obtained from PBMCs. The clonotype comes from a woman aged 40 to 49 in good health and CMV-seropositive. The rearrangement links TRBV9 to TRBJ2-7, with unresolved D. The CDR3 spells CASSLVEMQYF. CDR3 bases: TGTGCCAGCAGTCTAGTCGAGATGCAGTACTTC.